This T cell receptor (beta chain) was observed in a study of OX40 agonist ivuxolimab in advanced cancers. On this clone: Its antigen remains unidentified.

Autoimmune disease history or systemic immunosuppression excluded patients. Here immunoSEQ multiplex PCR was the method, and the copy in TCRdb shows in-frame clones only, minus some. The sample shows about 48,000 clones, roughly 80% of them seen only once. General study results and limits: With doses of 0.1 to 3.0 mg/kg, CD4+ and CD8+ blood T cells had undergone clonal expansion by week 6.

The CDR3 totals 15 residues. Trimming cost V 5 bases and J 3 bases, with 13 bases left between them. CDR1 and CDR2 (germline): SGHTA, FQGNSA. The V gene is TRBV7-2, the J gene TRBJ1-4, with D uncertain. The specimen comprised CD4+ or CD8+ T cells sorted from blood, sampled in a trial of the OX40 agonist ivuxolimab. This clonotype originated in an adult with an advanced solid tumor such as melanoma, head and neck, liver or kidney cancer. The CDR3 DNA reads as TGTGCCAGCAGCCCAACGGGCCTTCCTAATGAAAAACTGTTTTTT. Translated: CASSPTGLPNEKLFF.